This record looks at one T cell receptor (beta chain) sequence and its context. The record originates from a study of blood T cell repertoires in COVID-19. Trimming took 3 bases from V and 4 from J, leaving 14 bases between them. The CDR3 loop spans 15 amino acids. Per germline, CDR1 SGHTS and CDR2 YDEGEE. Method: immunoSEQ multiplex PCR; TCRdb's copy keeps in-frame clones and lacks some. Seen here are around 47,000 clones, 84% observed once, and the top ten hold about 40%. The origin of this receptor is a human donor in a cohort sampled during active COVID-19. The sequencing input was peripheral blood. The chain joins TRBV5-8 to TRBJ1-5; D might be TRBD1 (6 bases). The CDR3 region is CASSSLQGFNQPQHF. The CDR3 DNA reads as TGTGCCAGCAGCTCTCTACAGGGATTTAATCAGCCCCAGCATTTT.